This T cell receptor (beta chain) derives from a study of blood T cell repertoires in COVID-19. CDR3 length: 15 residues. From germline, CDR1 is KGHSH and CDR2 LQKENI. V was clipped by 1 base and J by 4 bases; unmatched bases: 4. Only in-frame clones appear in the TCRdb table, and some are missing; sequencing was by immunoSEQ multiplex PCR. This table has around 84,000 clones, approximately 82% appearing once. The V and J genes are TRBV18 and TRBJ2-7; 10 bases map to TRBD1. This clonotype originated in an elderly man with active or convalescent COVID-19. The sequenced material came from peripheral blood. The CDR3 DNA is TGTGCCAGCTCACCACAAAGGACAGGGGGATACGAGCAGTACTTC. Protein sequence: CASSPQRTGGYEQYF.